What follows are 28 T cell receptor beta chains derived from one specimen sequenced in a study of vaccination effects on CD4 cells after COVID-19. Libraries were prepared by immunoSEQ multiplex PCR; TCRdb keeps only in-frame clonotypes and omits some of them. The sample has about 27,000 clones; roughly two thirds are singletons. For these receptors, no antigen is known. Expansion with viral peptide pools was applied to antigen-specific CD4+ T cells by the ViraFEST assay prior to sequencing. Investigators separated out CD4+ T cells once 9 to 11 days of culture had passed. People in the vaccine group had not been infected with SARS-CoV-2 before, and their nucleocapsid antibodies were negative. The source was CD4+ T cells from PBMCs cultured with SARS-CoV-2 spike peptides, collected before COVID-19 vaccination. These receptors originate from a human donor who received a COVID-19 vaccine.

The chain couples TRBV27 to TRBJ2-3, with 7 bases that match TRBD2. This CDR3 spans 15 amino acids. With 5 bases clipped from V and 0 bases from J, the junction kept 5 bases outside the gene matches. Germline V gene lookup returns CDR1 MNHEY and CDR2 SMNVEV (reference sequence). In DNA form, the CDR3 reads TGTGCCAGCAGTAGCGGGGTCTCTAGCACAGATACGCAGTATTTT. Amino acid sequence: CASSSGVSSTDTQYF.

CDR3 nucleotides: TGTGCCAGCAGCTCTGCCCTCTCTGGAAACACCATATATTTT. The encoded protein is CASSSALSGNTIYF. This sequence joins TRBV5-4 and TRBJ1-3; D gene unclear. Looked up from germline, CDR1 is SGHNT and CDR2 is YYREEE (reference sequence). V was shortened by 3 bases and J by 0 bases, with 7 bases between the two germline ends. This CDR3 contains 14 residues.

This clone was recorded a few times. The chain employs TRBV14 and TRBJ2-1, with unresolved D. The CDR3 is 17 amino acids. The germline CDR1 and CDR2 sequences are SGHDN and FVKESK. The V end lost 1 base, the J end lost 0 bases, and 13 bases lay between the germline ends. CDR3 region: CASSQASLRSSYNEQFF. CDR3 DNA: TGTGCCAGCAGCCAAGCTAGTCTCCGATCCTCCTACAATGAGCAGTTCTTC.

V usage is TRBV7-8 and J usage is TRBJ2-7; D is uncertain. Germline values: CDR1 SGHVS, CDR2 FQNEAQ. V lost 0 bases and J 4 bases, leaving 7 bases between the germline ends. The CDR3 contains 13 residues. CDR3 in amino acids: CASSLATEYEQYF. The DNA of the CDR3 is TGTGCCAGCAGCTTAGCGACGGAGTACGAGCAGTACTTC.

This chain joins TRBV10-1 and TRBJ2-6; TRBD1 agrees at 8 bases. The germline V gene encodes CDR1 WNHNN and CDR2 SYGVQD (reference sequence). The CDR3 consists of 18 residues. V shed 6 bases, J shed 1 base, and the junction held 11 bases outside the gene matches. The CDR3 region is CASRRQGTPRSGANVLTF. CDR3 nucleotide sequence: TGCGCCAGCAGACGACAGGGGACTCCCAGGTCTGGGGCCAACGTCCTGACTTTC.

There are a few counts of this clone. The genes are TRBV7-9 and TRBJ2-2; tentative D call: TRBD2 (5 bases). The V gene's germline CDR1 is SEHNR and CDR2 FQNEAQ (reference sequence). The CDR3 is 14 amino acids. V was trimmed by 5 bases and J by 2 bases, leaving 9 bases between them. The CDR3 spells CASSMRANTGELFF. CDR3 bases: TGTGCCAGCAGCATGCGGGCAAACACCGGGGAGCTGTTTTTT. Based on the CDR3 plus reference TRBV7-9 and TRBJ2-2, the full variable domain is DTGVSQNPRHKITKRGQNVTFRCDPISEHNRLYWYRQTLGQGPEFLTYFQNEAQLEKSRLLSDRFSAERPKGSFSTLEIQRTEQGDSAMYLCASSMRANTGELFFGEGSRLTVL.

CDR3 protein: CASSWKRIRMREGDTQYF. CDR3 DNA: TGTGCCAGCAGCTGGAAGCGGATCCGGATGAGGGAGGGGGATACGCAGTATTTT. The rearrangement uses TRBV7-9 and TRBJ2-3, with TRBD2 identical over 7 bases. CDR1 and CDR2 (germline): SEHNR, FQNEAQ (reference sequence). The CDR3 contains 18 residues. V was pared by 4 bases and J by 6 bases, with 19 bases of the junction left unmatched.

The CDR3 DNA sequence: TGTGCCAGCAGCCTTAGGGGGGCCGGATCGGGGGAGCTGTTTTTT. Its translation is CASSLRGAGSGELFF. V is TRBV7-2 and J is TRBJ2-2; the D gene could be TRBD1 or TRBD2 (6 bases each). The CDR3 is 15 residues long. The V gene's germline CDR1 is SGHTA and CDR2 FQGNSA. Trimming shortened V by 5 bases and J by 8 bases, and 18 bases separated the two germline ends.

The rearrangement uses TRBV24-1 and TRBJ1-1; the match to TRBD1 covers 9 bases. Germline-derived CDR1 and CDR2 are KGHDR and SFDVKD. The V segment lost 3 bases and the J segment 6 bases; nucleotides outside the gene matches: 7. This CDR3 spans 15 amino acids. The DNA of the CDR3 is TGTGCCACCAGTGATCCGACAGGGGGTAAACCTGAAGCTTTCTTT. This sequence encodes CATSDPTGGKPEAFF.

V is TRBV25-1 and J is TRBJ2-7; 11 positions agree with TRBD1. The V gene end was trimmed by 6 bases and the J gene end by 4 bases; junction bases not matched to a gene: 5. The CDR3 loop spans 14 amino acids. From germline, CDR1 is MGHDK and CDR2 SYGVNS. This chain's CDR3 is CASSRTGGPYEQYF. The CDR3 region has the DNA TGTGCCAGCAGCCGGACAGGGGGCCCATACGAGCAGTACTTC.

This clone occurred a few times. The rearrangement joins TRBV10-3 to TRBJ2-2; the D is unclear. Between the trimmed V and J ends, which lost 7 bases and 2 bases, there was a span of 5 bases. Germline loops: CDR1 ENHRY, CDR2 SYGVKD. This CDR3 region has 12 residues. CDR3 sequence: CAITENTGELFF. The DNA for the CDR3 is TGTGCCATCACGGAAAACACCGGGGAGCTGTTTTTT.

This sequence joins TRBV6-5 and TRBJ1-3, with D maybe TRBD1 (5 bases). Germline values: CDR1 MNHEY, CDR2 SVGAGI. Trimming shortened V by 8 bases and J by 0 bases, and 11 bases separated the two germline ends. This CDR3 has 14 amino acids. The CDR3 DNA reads TGTGCCAGCTCGGGACGGGGCTCTGGAAACACCATATATTTT. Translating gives CASSGRGSGNTIYF.

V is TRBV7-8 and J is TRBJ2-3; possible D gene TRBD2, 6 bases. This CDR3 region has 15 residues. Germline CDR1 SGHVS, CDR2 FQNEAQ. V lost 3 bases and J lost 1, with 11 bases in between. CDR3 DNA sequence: TGTGCCAGCAGCTTCAGACTAGATGGCACAGATACGCAGTATTTT. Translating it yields CASSFRLDGTDTQYF.

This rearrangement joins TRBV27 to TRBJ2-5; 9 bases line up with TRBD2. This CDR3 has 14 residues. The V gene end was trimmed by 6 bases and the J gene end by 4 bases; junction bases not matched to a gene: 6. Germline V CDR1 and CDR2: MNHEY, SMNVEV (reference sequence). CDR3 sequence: CASSRGGASETQYF. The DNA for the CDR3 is TGTGCCAGCAGCCGCGGGGGGGCGTCAGAGACCCAGTACTTC.

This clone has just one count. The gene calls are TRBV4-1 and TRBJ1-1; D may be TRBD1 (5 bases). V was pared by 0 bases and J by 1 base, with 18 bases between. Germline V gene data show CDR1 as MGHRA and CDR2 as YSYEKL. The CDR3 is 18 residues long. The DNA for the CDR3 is TGCGCCAGCAGCCAAGATCGTTCTACGACAGCTTCGAACACTGAAGCTTTCTTT. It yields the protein CASSQDRSTTASNTEAFF.

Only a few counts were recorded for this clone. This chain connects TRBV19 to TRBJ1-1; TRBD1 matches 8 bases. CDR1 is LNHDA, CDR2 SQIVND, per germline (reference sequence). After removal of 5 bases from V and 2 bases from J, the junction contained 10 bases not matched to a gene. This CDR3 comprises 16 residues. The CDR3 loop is CASSPDRGRSNTEAFF. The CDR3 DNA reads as TGTGCCAGTAGTCCTGACAGGGGACGATCTAACACTGAAGCTTTCTTT.

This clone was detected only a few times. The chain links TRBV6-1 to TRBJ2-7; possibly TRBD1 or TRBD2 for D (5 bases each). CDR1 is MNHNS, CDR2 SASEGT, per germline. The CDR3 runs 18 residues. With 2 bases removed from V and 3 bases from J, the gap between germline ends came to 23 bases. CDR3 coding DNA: TGTGCCAGCAGTGAATCTTTATCAGGGCCGGTGAGGGTCTACGAGCAGTACTTC. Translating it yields CASSESLSGPVRVYEQYF.

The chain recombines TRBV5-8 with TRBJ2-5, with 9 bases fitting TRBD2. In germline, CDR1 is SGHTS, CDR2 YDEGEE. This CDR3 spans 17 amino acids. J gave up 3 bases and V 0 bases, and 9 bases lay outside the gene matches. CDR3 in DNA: TGTGCCAGCAGCTTGGGATTAGGCGGCGGGGGGGAAGAGACCCAGTACTTC. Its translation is CASSLGLGGGGEETQYF.

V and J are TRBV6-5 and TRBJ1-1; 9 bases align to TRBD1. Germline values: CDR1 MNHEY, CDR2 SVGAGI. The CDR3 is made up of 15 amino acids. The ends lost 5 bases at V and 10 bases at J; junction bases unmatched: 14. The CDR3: CASSTLRDRALSAFF. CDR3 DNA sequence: TGTGCCAGCAGTACTCTCCGGGACAGGGCGTTATCAGCTTTCTTT.

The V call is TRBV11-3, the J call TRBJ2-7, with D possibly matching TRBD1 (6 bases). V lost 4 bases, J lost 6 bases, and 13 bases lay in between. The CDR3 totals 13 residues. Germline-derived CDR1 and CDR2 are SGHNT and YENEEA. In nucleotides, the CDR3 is TGTGCCAGCAGCTCGGTCAGGGGTACCGAGCAGTACTTC. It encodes CASSSVRGTEQYF. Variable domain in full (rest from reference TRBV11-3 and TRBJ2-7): EAGVVQSPRYKIIEKKQPVAFWCNPISGHNTLYWYLQNLGQGPELLIRYENEEAVDDSQLPKDRFSAERLKGVDSTLKIQPAELGDSAVYLCASSSVRGTEQYFGPGTRLTVT.

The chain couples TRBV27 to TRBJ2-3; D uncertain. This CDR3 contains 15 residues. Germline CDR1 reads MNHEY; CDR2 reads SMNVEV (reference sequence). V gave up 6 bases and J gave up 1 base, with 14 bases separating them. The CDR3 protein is CASSDPPRGTDTQYF. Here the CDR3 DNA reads TGTGCCAGCAGCGACCCGCCACGAGGCACAGATACGCAGTATTTT.

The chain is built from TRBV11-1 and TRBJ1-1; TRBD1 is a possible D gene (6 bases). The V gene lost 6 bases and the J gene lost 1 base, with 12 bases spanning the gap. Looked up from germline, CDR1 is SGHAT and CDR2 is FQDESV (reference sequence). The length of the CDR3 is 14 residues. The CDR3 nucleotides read TGTGCCAGCAGACGCGGACAGCGGAACACTGAAGCTTTCTTT. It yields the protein CASRRGQRNTEAFF. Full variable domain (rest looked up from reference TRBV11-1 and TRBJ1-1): EAEVAQSPRYKITEKSQAVAFWCDPISGHATLYWYRQILGQGPELLVQFQDESVVDDSQLPKDRFSAERLKGVDSTLKIQPAELGDSAMYLCASRRGQRNTEAFFGQGTRLTVV.

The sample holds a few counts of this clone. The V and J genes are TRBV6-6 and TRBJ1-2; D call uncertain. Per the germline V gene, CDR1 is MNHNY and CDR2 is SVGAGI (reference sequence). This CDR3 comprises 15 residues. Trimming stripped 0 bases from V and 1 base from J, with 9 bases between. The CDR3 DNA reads TGTGCCAGCAGTTACTCCTCCAGCCGTAACTATGGCTACACCTTC. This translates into CASSYSSSRNYGYTF.

CDR3 sequence: CASSLSVGTSGSNRSYNEQFF. CDR3 sequence (DNA): TGTGCCAGCAGTTTATCGGTAGGGACTAGCGGGAGTAATAGGTCCTACAATGAGCAGTTCTTC. The J gene is TRBJ2-1, the V gene TRBV27; 14 nucleotides match TRBD2. From germline, CDR1 is MNHEY and CDR2 SMNVEV (reference sequence). This CDR3 is built from 21 residues. V dropped 0 bases and J dropped 1; count of bases not matched to a gene: 11.

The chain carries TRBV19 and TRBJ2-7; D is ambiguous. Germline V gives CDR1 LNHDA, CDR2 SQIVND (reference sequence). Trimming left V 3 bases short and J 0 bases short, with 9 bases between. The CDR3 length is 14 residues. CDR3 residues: CASSIWRNSYEQYF. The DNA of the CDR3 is TGTGCCAGTAGTATTTGGAGAAACTCCTACGAGCAGTACTTC.

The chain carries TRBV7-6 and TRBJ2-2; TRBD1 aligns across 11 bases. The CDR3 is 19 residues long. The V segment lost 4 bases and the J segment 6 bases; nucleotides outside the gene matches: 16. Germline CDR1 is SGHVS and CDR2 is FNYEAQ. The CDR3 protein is CASSSDRGRTYRGSGELFF. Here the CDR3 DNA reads TGTGCCAGCAGCTCGGACAGGGGGCGGACTTATCGAGGGTCCGGGGAGCTGTTTTTT.

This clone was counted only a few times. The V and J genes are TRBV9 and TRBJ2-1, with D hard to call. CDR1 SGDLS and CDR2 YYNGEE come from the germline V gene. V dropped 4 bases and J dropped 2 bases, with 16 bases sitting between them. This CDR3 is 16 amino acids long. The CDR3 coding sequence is TGTGCCAGCAGCCCAACAGCGAGAGCTCCCTACAATGAGCAGTTCTTC. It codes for CASSPTARAPYNEQFF.

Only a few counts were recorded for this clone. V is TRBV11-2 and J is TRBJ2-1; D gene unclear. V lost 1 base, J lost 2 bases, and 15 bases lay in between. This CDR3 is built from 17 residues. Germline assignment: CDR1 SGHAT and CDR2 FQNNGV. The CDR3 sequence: CASSLVPPTQTYNEQFF. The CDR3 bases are TGTGCCAGCAGCTTAGTTCCCCCCACACAAACCTACAATGAGCAGTTCTTC. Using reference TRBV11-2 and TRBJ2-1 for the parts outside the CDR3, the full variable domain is EAGVAQSPRYKIIEKRQSVAFWCNPISGHATLYWYQQILGQGPKLLIQFQNNGVVDDSQLPKDRFSAERLKGVDSTLKIQPAKLEDSAVYLCASSLVPPTQTYNEQFFGPGTRLTVL.